This entry lists 15 T cell receptor beta chains sequenced from one sample in a study of low-dose radiotherapy and immunotherapy resistance in tumors (dated by TCRdb to the early 2020s). The sample's time point label, in plain terms: after trial treatment. Read against the paper, the sample's treatment or condition label means: LDRT plus nivolumab, ipilimumab, low-dose cyclophosphamide and aspirin (RACIN trial). Sequencing used an Illumina HiSeq 2500. First-strand cDNA was synthesized using Superscript III and a set of TRAV- and TRBV-specific primers, so that both TCRalpha and TCRbeta chains were covered. TCRs were amplified for about 19 PCR cycles with Phusion, using a constant-region primer paired with the adapter attached to the V primers. Starting from the raw public reads, TCRdb applied fastp trimming at Q25, assembled clones with MiXCR and retained in-frame beta chains. CDR3 protein duplicates are merged, each entry listing the most common genes and DNA. The sample yields 100,000 or so distinct CDR3 sequences; around 21% were counted once. Approximately 4% of the sample goes to the ten largest clones.

This specimen was PBMCs, taken after low-dose radiotherapy plus immunotherapy. The receptors were sampled from a male donor with prostate cancer.

This clonotype came up many times. The chain employs TRBV29-1 and TRBJ2-7; a possible D gene is TRBD2 (6 bases). Germline CDR1 and CDR2: SQVTM and ANQGSEA. Deletions cut 1 base from V and 3 bases from J, with 10 bases between. This CDR3 contains 13 residues. The DNA of the CDR3 is TGCAGCGTTGAAGTGGGGAGGTACTACGAGCAGTACTTC. Its translation: CSVEVGRYYEQYF.

This clonotype came up many times. V and J are TRBV20-1 and TRBJ2-1; 9 bases align to TRBD2. CDR3 length: 14 residues. Germline CDR1 reads DFQATT; CDR2 reads SNEGSKA (reference sequence). Trimming at V came to 2 bases and at J to 5 bases, leaving 4 bases not matched to a gene. CDR3 amino acids: CSARNSGGDNEQFF. DNA of the CDR3: TGCAGTGCTAGAAATAGCGGGGGTGACAATGAGCAGTTCTTC.

This clonotype appeared many times. This chain uses TRBV5-1 with TRBJ2-3, with TRBD1 identical over 8 bases. This CDR3 is 17 amino acids long. Germline loops: CDR1 SGHRS, CDR2 YFSETQ. V shed 3 bases, J shed 1 base, and the junction held 10 bases outside the gene matches. In nucleotides, the CDR3 is TGCGCCAGCAGCTCACCTCAGGGGGCGCAGGGCACAGATACGCAGTATTTT. Translation gives CASSSPQGAQGTDTQYF.

The sample holds many counts of this clonotype. This chain uses TRBV2 with TRBJ2-1; D is perhaps TRBD2 (7 bases). The V end lost 5 bases, the J end lost 4 bases, and 21 bases lay between the germline ends. CDR1 and CDR2 (germline): SNHLY, FYNNEI. The CDR3 consists of 17 residues. Here the CDR3 reads CASSPSGGGGAYNEQFF. The CDR3, as DNA: TGTGCCAGCAGTCCTTCTGGGGGTGGGGGGGCGTACAATGAGCAGTTCTTC.

This chain uses TRBV3-1 with TRBJ1-1; D unclear. Germline CDR1 reads LGHDT; CDR2 reads YNNKEL (reference sequence). The CDR3 has 16 residues. Trimming cost V 0 bases and J 1 base, with 12 bases left between them. The CDR3 region is CASSQEWGNPNTEAFF. CDR3 in DNA: TGTGCCAGCAGCCAAGAGTGGGGTAACCCGAACACTGAAGCTTTCTTT.

The chain links TRBV5-1 to TRBJ2-1; D is possibly TRBD2 (5 bases). The CDR3 extends over 15 amino acids. Between the trimmed V and J ends, which lost 0 bases and 3 bases, there was a span of 10 bases. Germline CDR1 and CDR2: SGHRS and YFSETQ. The CDR3 spells CASSLVPGNYNEQFF. In DNA, the CDR3 is TGCGCCAGCAGCTTGGTGCCGGGAAACTACAATGAGCAGTTCTTC. The full variable domain, completed using reference TRBV5-1 and TRBJ2-1, is KAGVTQTPRYLIKTRGQQVTLSCSPISGHRSVSWYQQTPGQGLQFLFEYFSETQRNKGNFPGRFSGRQFSNSRSEMNVSTLELGDSALYLCASSLVPGNYNEQFFGPGTRLTVL.

The V and J genes are TRBV6-1 and TRBJ2-1, with no clear D. This CDR3 comprises 13 residues. Germline CDR1 and CDR2: MNHNS and SASEGT. Trimming shortened V by 8 bases and J by 13 bases, and 21 bases separated the two germline ends. The CDR3 sequence: CASGIGKSETQFF. CDR3 sequence (DNA): TGTGCCAGCGGTATAGGCAAAAGCGAAACTCAGTTCTTC.

This clonotype showed up many times. This chain links TRBV4-1 with TRBJ2-1; D remains unclear. Germline V CDR1 and CDR2: MGHRA, YSYEKL. The CDR3 is 14 residues long. V was pared by 0 bases and J by 5 bases, with 8 bases between. DNA of the CDR3: TGCGCCAGCAGCCAAGAAATGCAAAACAATGAGCAGTTCTTC. Protein: CASSQEMQNNEQFF.

This clonotype was found many times. The chain employs TRBV5-1 and TRBJ2-1, with TRBD1 matching over 8 bases. The V and J ends lost 0 bases and 7 bases, in that order; junction bases with no gene match: 6. The CDR3 is 15 amino acids. Germline CDR1 reads SGHRS; CDR2 reads YFSETQ. The CDR3 spells CASSLGTGRPNEQFF. CDR3 sequence (DNA): TGCGCCAGCAGCTTGGGGACAGGGAGGCCGAATGAGCAGTTCTTC. Full variable domain (rest looked up from reference TRBV5-1 and TRBJ2-1): KAGVTQTPRYLIKTRGQQVTLSCSPISGHRSVSWYQQTPGQGLQFLFEYFSETQRNKGNFPGRFSGRQFSNSRSEMNVSTLELGDSALYLCASSLGTGRPNEQFFGPGTRLTVL.

This clonotype was seen repeatedly, ten times or more. The CDR3 sequence: CASSLGQGLGGYTF. The CDR3 DNA follows: TGCGCCAGCAGCTTGGGTCAGGGGTTAGGTGGCTACACCTTC. The J gene is TRBJ1-2, the V gene TRBV5-1, with D perhaps matching TRBD1 (6 bases). This CDR3 comprises 14 residues. Per the germline V gene, CDR1 is SGHRS and CDR2 is YFSETQ. The ends were cut back, 0 bases at V and 7 bases at J, with 13 bases in the middle. Together with reference TRBV5-1 and TRBJ1-2, the CDR3 gives the full variable domain: KAGVTQTPRYLIKTRGQQVTLSCSPISGHRSVSWYQQTPGQGLQFLFEYFSETQRNKGNFPGRFSGRQFSNSRSEMNVSTLELGDSALYLCASSLGQGLGGYTFGSGTRLTVV.

This clonotype was recorded a few times. The rearrangement links TRBV7-3 to TRBJ2-3; possibly TRBD1 or TRBD2 for D (5 bases each). V was pared by 5 bases and J by 2 bases, with 17 bases between. The CDR3 runs to 16 residues. Germline V gives CDR1 SGHTA, CDR2 FQGTGA. CDR3 coding DNA: TGTGCCAGCAGCCCCGGGGCCTCATCCTCCACAGATACGCAGTATTTT. This translates into CASSPGASSSTDTQYF.

This clonotype occurred many times. This chain connects TRBV2 to TRBJ2-2, with D maybe TRBD2 (6 bases). This CDR3 has 15 residues. Germline lookup yields CDR1 SNHLY and CDR2 FYNNEI. V shed 4 bases and J shed 0 bases, with 9 bases lying between them. The CDR3 DNA reads TGTGCCAGCAGTGGGCTAGCGACGAACACCGGGGAGCTGTTTTTT. Translated, it gives CASSGLATNTGELFF.

This rearrangement joins TRBV28 to TRBJ1-1, with 10 bases matching TRBD1. CDR3 length: 17 amino acids. Looked up from germline, CDR1 is MDHEN and CDR2 is SYDVKM. The J segment lost 1 base and the V segment lost 0 bases, leaving 5 bases of the junction unmatched. The CDR3 is CASSLWDRGTQNTEAFF. Written as DNA, the CDR3 is TGTGCCAGCAGTTTATGGGACAGGGGGACCCAGAACACTGAAGCTTTCTTT.

In its sample, this clonotype was seen many times. The J gene is TRBJ2-2, the V gene TRBV27; D is unclear. Trimming took off 0 bases at V and 6 bases at J, with 5 bases between the two ends. There are 13 residues in the CDR3. Germline V gives CDR1 MNHEY, CDR2 SMNVEV (reference sequence). CDR3 sequence (DNA): TGTGCCAGCAGTTTATCCTTCCCCGGGGAGCTGTTTTTT. It specifies CASSLSFPGELFF.

This clonotype was seen ten or more times. The rearrangement links TRBV7-6 to TRBJ2-7; the D call may be TRBD1 or TRBD2 (7 bases each). This CDR3 has 15 amino acids. V was cut by 1 base and J by 2 bases, with 12 bases left in between. The germline V gene encodes CDR1 SGHVS and CDR2 FNYEAQ. The CDR3 DNA is TGTGCCAGCAGCTTAGGTCAGGGGGGGGCCTACGAGCAGTACTTC. Protein product: CASSLGQGGAYEQYF. The whole variable domain, filled in from reference TRBV7-6 and TRBJ2-7, reads GAGVSQSPRYKVTKRGQDVALRCDPISGHVSLYWYRQALGQGPEFLTYFNYEAQQDKSGLPNDRFSAERPEGSISTLTIQRTEQRDSAMYRCASSLGQGGAYEQYFGPGTRLTVT.